This passage covers 8 T cell receptor beta chains from one sample sequenced in a study of long-term antiretroviral therapy in people with HIV. The assay, immunoSEQ v3.0, was run at survey level. Data came from immunoSEQ multiplex PCR; TCRdb stores just in-frame clones and leaves some out. The table records fewer than 55,000 clones, about 95% of them present only once. The sequencing here drew on unsorted PBMCs, taken 3.7 years after starting antiretroviral therapy. All receptors come from a woman between 50 and 59 years old with HIV.

This chain joins TRBV15 and TRBJ2-5, with D maybe TRBD2 (7 bases). Germline CDR1 is LNHNV and CDR2 is YYDKDF (reference sequence). The CDR3 extends over 15 amino acids. Trimming stripped 6 bases from V and 4 bases from J, with 18 bases between. CDR3 in DNA: TGTGCCACCAGAGGGGGGGAGGGCTATAGAGAGACCCAGTACTTC. Amino acid sequence: CATRGGEGYRETQYF.

This chain joins TRBV5-1 and TRBJ1-5, with D perhaps TRBD1 (5 bases). V was shortened by 0 bases and J by 6 bases, with 7 bases between the two germline ends. Germline V gives CDR1 SGHRS, CDR2 YFSETQ. The CDR3 consists of 13 residues. CDR3 in DNA: TGCGCCAGCAGCTTGGCCGGGGGTCAGCCCCAGCATTTT. Amino acids: CASSLAGGQPQHF.

The chain links TRBV7-3 to TRBJ2-3; D may correspond to TRBD1 or TRBD2 (5 bases each). This CDR3 region has 14 residues. V was clipped by 5 bases and J by 4 bases, with 13 bases between them. Germline-derived CDR1 and CDR2 are SGHTA and FQGTGA. In DNA, the CDR3 is TGTGCCAGCAGCCCCGGGGCCTTCCCAGATACGCAGTATTTT. Protein: CASSPGAFPDTQYF.

The gene calls are TRBV30 and TRBJ1-1; TRBD1 agrees at 9 bases. The CDR3 extends over 15 amino acids. From germline, CDR1 is GTSNPN and CDR2 SVGIG (reference sequence). Trimming at V came to 1 base and at J to 5 bases, leaving 8 bases not matched to a gene. The CDR3 sequence is CAWSAGGTGSTEAFF. The CDR3 DNA reads TGTGCCTGGAGTGCGGGGGGGACAGGGAGTACTGAAGCTTTCTTT. Complete variable domain (other parts from reference TRBV30 and TRBJ1-1): SQTIHQWPATLVQPVGSPLSLECTVEGTSNPNLYWYRQAAGRGLQLLFYSVGIGQISSEVPQNLSASRPQDRQFILSSKKLLLSDSGFYLCAWSAGGTGSTEAFFGQGTRLTVV.

J is TRBJ1-4 and V is TRBV15; possibly TRBD1 for D (5 bases). Germline V gives CDR1 LNHNV, CDR2 YYDKDF (reference sequence). The CDR3 runs to 15 residues. V lost 0 bases, J lost 8 bases, and 13 bases lay in between. CDR3 loop: CATSRERDYREKLFF. CDR3 nucleotide sequence: TGTGCCACCAGCAGAGAAAGGGACTACAGGGAAAAACTGTTTTTT.

The chain recombines TRBV7-2 with TRBJ2-1; 10 nucleotides match TRBD2. The CDR3 consists of 17 residues. CDR1 and CDR2 from the germline V gene are SGHTA and FQGNSA. After removal of 1 base from V and 5 bases from J, the junction contained 8 bases not matched to a gene. The CDR3 protein is CASSLVIASGGNNEQFF. Here the CDR3 DNA reads TGTGCCAGCAGCTTAGTCATTGCTAGCGGGGGCAACAATGAGCAGTTCTTC.

V and J are TRBV19 and TRBJ1-2, with 12 bases fitting TRBD1. Trimming removed 1 base from V and 5 bases from J; junction bases left unmatched: 2. Germline V gene sequence: CDR1 LNHDA, CDR2 SQIVND (reference sequence). The CDR3 runs to 15 residues. The CDR3 bases are TGTGCCAGTAGTATAGGGGACAGGGGGCTGTATGGCTACACCTTC. This translates into CASSIGDRGLYGYTF.

The genes are TRBV5-5 and TRBJ1-1; no clear D. CDR1 and CDR2 from the germline V gene are SGHKS and YYEKEE (reference sequence). The CDR3 covers 15 residues. V was trimmed by 3 bases and J by 1 base, leaving 13 bases between them. CDR3 nucleotides: TGTGCCAGCAGCTGGGTGTCCTCCTCGAACACTGAAGCTTTCTTT. It yields the protein CASSWVSSSNTEAFF.